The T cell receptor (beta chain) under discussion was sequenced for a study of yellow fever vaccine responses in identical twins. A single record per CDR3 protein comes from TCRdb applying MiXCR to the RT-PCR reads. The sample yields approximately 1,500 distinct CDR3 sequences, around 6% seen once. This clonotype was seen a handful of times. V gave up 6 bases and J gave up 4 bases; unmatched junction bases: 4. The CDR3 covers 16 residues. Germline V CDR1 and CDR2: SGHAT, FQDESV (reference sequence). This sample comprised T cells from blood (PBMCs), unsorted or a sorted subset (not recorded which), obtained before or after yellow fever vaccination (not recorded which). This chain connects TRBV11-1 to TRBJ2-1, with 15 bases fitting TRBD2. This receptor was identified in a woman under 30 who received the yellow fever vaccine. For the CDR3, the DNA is TGTGCCAGCAGGTCTGGACTAGCGGGAGGGTACAATGAGCAGTTCTTC. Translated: CASRSGLAGGYNEQFF. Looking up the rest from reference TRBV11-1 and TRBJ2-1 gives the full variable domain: EAEVAQSPRYKITEKSQAVAFWCDPISGHATLYWYRQILGQGPELLVQFQDESVVDDSQLPKDRFSAERLKGVDSTLKIQPAELGDSAMYLCASRSGLAGGYNEQFFGPGTRLTVL.